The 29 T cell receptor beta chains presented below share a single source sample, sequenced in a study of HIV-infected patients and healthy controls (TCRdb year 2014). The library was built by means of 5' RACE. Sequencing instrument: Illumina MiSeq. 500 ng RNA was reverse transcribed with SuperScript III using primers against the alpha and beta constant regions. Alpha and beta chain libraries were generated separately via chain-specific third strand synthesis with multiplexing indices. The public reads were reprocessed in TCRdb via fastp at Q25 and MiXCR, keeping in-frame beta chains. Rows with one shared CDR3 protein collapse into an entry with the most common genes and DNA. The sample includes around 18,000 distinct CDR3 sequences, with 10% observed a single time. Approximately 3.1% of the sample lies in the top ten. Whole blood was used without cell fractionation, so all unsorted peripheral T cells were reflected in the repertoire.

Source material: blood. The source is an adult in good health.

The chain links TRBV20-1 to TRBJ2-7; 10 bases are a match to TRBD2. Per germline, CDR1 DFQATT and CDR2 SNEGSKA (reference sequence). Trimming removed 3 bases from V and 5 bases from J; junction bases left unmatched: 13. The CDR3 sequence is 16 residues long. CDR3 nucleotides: TGCAGTGCTAGTGACCCTAGCGGGAGCGGTAGCAACGAGCAGTACTTC. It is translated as CSASDPSGSGSNEQYF.

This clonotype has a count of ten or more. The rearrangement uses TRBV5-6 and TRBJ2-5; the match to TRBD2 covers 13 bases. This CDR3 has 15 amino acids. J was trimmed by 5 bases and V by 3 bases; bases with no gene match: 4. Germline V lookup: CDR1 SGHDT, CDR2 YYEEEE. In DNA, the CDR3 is TGTGCCAGCAGCTACGGGACTAGCGGGATGGAGACCCAGTACTTC. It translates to CASSYGTSGMETQYF.

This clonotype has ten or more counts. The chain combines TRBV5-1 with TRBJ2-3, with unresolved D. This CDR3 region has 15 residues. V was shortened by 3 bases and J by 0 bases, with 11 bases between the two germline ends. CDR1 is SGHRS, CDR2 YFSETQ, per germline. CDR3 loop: CASSSDGSSTDTQYF. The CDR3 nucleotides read TGCGCCAGCAGCTCAGACGGATCCAGCACAGATACGCAGTATTTT. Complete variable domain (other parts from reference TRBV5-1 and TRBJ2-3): KAGVTQTPRYLIKTRGQQVTLSCSPISGHRSVSWYQQTPGQGLQFLFEYFSETQRNKGNFPGRFSGRQFSNSRSEMNVSTLELGDSALYLCASSSDGSSTDTQYFGPGTRLTVL.

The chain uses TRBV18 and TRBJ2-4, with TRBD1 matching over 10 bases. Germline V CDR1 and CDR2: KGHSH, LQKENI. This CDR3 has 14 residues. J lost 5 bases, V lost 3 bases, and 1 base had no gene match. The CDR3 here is CASSPGTGENIQYF. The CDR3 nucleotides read TGTGCCAGCTCACCTGGGACAGGGGAAAACATTCAGTACTTC.

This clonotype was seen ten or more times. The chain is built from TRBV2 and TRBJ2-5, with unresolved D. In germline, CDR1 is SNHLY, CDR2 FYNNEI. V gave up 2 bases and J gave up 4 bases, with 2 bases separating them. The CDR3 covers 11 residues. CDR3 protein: CASSERETQYF. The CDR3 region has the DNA TGTGCCAGCAGTGAACGAGAGACCCAGTACTTC.

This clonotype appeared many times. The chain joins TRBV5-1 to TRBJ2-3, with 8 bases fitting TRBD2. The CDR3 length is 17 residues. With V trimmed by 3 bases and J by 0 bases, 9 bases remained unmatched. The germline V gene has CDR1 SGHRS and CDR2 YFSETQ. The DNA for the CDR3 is TGCGCCAGCAGCTCCGGAACCGGGACTAGAAGCACAGATACGCAGTATTTT. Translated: CASSSGTGTRSTDTQYF.

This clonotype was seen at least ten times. This CDR3 is CATSDSGRASDTQYF. The CDR3 DNA sequence: TGTGCCACCAGTGATAGCGGGAGGGCCTCAGATACGCAGTATTTT. The chain has TRBV24-1 and TRBJ2-3; 10 bases are shared with TRBD2. CDR3 size: 15 residues. With V trimmed by 3 bases and J by 4 bases, 3 bases remained unmatched. Germline loops: CDR1 KGHDR, CDR2 SFDVKD.

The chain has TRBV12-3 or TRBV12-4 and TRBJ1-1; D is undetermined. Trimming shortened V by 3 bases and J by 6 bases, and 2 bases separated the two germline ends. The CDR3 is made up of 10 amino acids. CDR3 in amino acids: CASSLSEAFF. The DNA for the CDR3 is TGTGCCAGCAGTTTGTCTGAAGCTTTCTTT.

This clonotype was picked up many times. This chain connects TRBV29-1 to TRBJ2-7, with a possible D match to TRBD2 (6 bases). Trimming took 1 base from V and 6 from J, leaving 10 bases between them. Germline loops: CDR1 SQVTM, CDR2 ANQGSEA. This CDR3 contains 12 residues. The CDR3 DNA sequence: TGCAGCGTTGAAGGGCAGGGAGGCGAGCAGTACTTC. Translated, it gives CSVEGQGGEQYF.

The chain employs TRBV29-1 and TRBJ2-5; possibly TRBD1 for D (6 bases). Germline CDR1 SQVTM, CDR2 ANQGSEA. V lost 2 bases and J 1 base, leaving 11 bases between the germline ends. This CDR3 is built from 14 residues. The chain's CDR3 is CSVESDRLQETQYF. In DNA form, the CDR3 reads TGCAGCGTTGAATCCGACAGGCTCCAAGAGACCCAGTACTTC.

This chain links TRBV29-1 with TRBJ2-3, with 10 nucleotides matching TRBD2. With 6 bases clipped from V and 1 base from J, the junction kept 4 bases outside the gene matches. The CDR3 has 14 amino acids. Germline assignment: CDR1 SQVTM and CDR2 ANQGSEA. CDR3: CSVTGLAGTDTQYF. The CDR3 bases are TGCAGCGTCACAGGACTAGCGGGCACAGATACGCAGTATTTT.

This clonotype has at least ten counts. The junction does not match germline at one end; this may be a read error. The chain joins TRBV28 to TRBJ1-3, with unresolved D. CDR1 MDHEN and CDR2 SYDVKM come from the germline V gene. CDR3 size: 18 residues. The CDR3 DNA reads TGTGCCAGCAGGGATGCGGACCGACTGCCACACTCTCGAAACACCATATATTTT. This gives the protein CASRDADRLPHSRNTIYF.

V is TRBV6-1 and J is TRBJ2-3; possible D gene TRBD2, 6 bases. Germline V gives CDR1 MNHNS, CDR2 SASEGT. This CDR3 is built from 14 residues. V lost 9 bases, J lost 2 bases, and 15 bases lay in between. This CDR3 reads CASQAGLFTDTQYF. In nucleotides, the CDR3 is TGTGCCAGTCAAGCGGGCCTCTTCACAGATACGCAGTATTTT.

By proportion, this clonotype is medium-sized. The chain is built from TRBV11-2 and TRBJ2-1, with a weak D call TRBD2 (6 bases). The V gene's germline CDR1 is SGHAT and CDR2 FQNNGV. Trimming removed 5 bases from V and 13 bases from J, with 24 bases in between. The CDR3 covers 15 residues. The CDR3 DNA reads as TGTGCCAGCAGCCAAGGGGTTAGCGGTTCCTATGTACAGTTCTTC. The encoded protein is CASSQGVSGSYVQFF.

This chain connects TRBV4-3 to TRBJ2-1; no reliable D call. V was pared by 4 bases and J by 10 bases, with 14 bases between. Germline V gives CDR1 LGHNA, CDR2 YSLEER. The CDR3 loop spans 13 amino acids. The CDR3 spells CASSPDDAPEQFF. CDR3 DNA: TGCGCCAGCAGCCCAGATGATGCCCCCGAGCAGTTCTTC.

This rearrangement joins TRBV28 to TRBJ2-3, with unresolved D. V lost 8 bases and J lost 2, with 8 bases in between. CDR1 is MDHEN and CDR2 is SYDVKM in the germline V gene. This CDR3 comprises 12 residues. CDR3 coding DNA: TGTGCCAGCCAGGACCTCACAGATACGCAGTATTTT. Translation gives CASQDLTDTQYF.

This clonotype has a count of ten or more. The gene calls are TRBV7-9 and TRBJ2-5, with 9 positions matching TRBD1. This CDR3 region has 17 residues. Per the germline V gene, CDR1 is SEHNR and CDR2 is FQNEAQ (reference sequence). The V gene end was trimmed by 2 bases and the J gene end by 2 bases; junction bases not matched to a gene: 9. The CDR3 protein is CASSLRHGTGRQETQYF. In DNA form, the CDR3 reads TGTGCCAGCAGCTTAAGGCACGGGACAGGGAGACAAGAGACCCAGTACTTC. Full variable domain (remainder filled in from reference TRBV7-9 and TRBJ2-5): DTGVSQNPRHKITKRGQNVTFRCDPISEHNRLYWYRQTLGQGPEFLTYFQNEAQLEKSRLLSDRFSAERPKGSFSTLEIQRTEQGDSAMYLCASSLRHGTGRQETQYFGPGTRLLVL.

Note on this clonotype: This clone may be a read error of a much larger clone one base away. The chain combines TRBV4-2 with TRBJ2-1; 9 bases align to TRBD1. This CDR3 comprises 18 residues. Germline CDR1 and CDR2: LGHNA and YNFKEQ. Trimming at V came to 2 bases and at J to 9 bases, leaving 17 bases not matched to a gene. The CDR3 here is CASSQLGQGDGPTGEQFF. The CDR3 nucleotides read TGTGCCAGCAGCCAACTGGGACAGGGAGACGGACCCACGGGTGAGCAGTTCTTC.

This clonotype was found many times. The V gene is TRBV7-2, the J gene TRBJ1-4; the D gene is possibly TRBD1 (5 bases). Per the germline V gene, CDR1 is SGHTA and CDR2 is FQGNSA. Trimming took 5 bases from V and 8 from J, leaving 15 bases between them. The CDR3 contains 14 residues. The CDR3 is CASSTPMGQEKLFF. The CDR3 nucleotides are TGTGCCAGCAGCACCCCGATGGGGCAAGAAAAACTGTTTTTT.

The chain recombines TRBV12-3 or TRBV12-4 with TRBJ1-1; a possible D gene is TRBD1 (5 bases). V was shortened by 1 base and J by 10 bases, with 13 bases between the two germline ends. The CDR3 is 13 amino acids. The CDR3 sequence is CASSLGGETRAFF. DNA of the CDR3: TGTGCCAGCAGTTTAGGGGGGGAGACGAGAGCTTTCTTT.

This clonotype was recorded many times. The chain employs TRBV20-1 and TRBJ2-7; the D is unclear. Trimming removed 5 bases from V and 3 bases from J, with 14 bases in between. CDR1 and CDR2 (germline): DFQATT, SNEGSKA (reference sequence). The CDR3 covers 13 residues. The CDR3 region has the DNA TGCAGTGCTCGCGGCCCCTTAATCTACGAGCAGTACTTC. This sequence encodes CSARGPLIYEQYF.

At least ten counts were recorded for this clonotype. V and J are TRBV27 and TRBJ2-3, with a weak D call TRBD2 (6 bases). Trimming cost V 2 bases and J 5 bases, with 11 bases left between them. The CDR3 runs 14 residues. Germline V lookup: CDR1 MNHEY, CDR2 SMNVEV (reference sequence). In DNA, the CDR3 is TGTGCCAGCAGTTTAAAGGGGCGGGGAGATACGCAGTATTTT. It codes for CASSLKGRGDTQYF.

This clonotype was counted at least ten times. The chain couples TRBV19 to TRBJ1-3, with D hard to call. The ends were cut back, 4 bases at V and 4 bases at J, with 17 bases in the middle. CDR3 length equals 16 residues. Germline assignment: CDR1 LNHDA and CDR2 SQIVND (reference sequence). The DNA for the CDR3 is TGTGCCAGTAGTACCGACCCCTCTTACCAAGGAAACACCATATATTTT. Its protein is CASSTDPSYQGNTIYF.

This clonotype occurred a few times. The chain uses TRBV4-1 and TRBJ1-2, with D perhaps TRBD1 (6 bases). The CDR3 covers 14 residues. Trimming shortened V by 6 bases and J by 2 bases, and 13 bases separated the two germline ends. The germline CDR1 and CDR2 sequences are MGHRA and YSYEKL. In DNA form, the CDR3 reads TGCGCCAGCAGTCCCGACGGACAGAACTATGGCTACACCTTC. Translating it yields CASSPDGQNYGYTF.

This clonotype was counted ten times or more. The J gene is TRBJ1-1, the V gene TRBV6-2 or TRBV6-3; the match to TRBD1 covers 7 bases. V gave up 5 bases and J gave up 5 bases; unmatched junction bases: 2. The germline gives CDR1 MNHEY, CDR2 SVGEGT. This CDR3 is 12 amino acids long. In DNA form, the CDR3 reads TGTGCCAGCAGTCAGACAGGGACTGAAGCTTTCTTT. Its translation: CASSQTGTEAFF.

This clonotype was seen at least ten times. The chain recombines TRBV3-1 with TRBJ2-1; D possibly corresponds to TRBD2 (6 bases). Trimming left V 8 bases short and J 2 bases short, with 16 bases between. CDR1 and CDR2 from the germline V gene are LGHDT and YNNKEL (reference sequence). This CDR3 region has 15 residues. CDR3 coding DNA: TGTGCCAGCCGGGGTCCGGGAGAGACCTACAATGAGCAGTTCTTC. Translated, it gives CASRGPGETYNEQFF.

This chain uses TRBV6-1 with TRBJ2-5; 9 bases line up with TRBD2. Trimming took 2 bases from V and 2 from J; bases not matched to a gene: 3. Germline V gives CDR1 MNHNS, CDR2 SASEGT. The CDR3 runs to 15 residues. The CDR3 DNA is TGTGCCAGCAGTGAACTAGCGGGACAGCAAGAGACCCAGTACTTC. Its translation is CASSELAGQQETQYF.

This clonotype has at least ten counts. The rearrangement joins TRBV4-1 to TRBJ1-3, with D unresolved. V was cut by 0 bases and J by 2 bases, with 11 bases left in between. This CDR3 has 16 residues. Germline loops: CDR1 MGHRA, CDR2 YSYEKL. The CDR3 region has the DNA TGCGCCAGCAGCCAAGACAGGTTTATCCCTGGAAACACCATATATTTT. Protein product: CASSQDRFIPGNTIYF.

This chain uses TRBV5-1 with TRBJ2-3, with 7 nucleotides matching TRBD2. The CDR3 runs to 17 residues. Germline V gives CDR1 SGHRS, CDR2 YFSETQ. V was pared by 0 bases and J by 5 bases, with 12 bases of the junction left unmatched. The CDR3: CASSLGVAGVRRDTQYF. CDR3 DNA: TGCGCCAGCAGCTTGGGCGTGGCGGGAGTCCGGAGAGATACGCAGTATTTT.